The sample holds one count of the clone carrying this T cell receptor (beta chain). The sample belongs to a study of blood T cell repertoires in COVID-19. As for the study in general: Italy, Spain and the United States were the sources of the convalescent and acute COVID-19 samples. PBMCs, B-cell-depleted T cells, or T cells were the source of the cDNA or gDNA that made up the material.

Authors' data handling: The assay estimated nucleated cells by amplifying reference gene primers. Assay used: immunoSEQ multiplex PCR; TCRdb lists only in-frame clones, some missing. The DNA gave D and trimming, while V, J and clone size come from that table. The data contain 87,000 or so clones, about 87% of them singletons. This CDR3 is 16 amino acids long. Germline assignment: CDR1 SGHAT and CDR2 FQNNGV. With V trimmed by 8 bases and J by 4 bases, 14 bases remained unmatched. V usage is TRBV11-2 and J usage is TRBJ2-5; 9 nucleotides agree with TRBD2. The sample was peripheral blood. The clonotype comes from a man older than 75 with acute or convalescent COVID-19. The CDR3: CASVAGSAGGRETQYF. The CDR3 nucleotides read TGTGCCAGCGTGGCGGGCTCGGCGGGGGGGCGAGAGACCCAGTACTTC.